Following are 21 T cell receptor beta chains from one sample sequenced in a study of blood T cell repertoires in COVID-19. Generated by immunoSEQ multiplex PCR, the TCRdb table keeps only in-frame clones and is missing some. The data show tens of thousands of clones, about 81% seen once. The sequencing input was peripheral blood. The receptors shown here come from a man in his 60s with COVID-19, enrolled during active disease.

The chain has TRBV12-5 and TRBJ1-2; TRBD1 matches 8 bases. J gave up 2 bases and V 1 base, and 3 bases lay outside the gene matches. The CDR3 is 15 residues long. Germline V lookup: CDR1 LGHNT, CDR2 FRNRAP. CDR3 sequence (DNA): TGTGCTAGTGGTTTGGACAGGGGGTCAAACTATGGCTACACCTTC. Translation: CASGLDRGSNYGYTF.

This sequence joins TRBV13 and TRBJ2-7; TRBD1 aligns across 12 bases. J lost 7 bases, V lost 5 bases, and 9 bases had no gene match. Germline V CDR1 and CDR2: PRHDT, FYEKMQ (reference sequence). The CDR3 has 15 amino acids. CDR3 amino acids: CASSPGQGARGEQYF. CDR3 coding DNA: TGTGCCAGCAGCCCGGGACAGGGGGCGCGGGGGGAGCAGTACTTC. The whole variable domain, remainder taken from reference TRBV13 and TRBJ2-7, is AAGVIQSPRHLIKEKRETATLKCYPIPRHDTVYWYQQGPGQDPQFLISFYEKMQSDKGSIPDRFSAQQFSDYHSELNMSSLELGDSALYFCASSPGQGARGEQYFGPGTRLTVT.

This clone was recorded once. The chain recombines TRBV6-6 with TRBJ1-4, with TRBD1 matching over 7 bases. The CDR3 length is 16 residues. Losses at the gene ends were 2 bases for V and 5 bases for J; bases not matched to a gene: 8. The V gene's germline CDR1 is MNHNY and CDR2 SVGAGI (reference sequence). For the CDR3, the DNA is TGTGCCAGCAGTTACCGGAACAGGGGACAAAATGAAAAACTGTTTTTT. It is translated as CASSYRNRGQNEKLFF.

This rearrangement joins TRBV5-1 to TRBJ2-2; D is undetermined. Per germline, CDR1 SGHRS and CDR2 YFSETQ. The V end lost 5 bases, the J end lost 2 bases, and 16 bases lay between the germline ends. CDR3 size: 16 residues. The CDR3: CASRSGRTTNTGELFF. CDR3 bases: TGCGCCAGCAGGTCCGGCCGCACTACAAACACCGGGGAGCTGTTTTTT.

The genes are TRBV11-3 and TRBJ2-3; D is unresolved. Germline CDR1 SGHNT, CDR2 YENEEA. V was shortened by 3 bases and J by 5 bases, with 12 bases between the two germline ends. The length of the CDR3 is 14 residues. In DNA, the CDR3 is TGTGCCAGCAGCTTTCGAGCCTCTTTAGATACGCAGTATTTT. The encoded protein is CASSFRASLDTQYF.

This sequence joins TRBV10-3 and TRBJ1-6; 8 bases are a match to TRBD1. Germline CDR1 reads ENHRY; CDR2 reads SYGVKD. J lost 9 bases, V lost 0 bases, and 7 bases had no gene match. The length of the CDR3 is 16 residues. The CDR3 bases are TGTGCCATCAGTGAGTCTGGGCCAGGGGGCGGTTCACCCCTCCACTTT. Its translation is CAISESGPGGGSPLHF.

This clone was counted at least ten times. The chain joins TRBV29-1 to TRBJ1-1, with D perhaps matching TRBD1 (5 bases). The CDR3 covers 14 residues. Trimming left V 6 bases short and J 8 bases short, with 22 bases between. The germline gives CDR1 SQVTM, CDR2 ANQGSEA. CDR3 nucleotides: TGCAGCGTGGATCCTACAGGAAACTCAAACGAAGCTTTCTTT. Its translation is CSVDPTGNSNEAFF.

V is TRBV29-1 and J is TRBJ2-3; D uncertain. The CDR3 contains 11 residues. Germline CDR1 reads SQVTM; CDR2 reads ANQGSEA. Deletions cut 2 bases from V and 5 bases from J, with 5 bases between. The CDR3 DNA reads TGCAGCGTTGAAACTGAAGATACGCAGTATTTT. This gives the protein CSVETEDTQYF.

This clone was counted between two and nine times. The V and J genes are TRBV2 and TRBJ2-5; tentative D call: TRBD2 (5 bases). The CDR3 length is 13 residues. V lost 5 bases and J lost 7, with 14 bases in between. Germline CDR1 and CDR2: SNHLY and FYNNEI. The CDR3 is CASSSTTRGTQYF. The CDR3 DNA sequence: TGTGCCAGCAGTTCGACTACCCGGGGGACCCAGTACTTC.

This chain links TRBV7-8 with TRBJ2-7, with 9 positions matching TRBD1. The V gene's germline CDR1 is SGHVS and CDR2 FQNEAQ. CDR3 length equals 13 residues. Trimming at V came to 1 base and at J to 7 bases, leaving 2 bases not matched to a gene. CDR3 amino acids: CASSLDRGQEQYF. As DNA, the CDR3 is TGTGCCAGCAGCTTAGACAGGGGGCAAGAGCAGTACTTC.

DNA for the CDR3: TGTGCCAGCAGCCCCGCGGGGGGCTCCGGGGAGCTGTTTTTT. Translating gives CASSPAGGSGELFF. V and J are TRBV6-5 and TRBJ2-2; 8 bases match TRBD2. The CDR3 has 14 amino acids. V shed 6 bases, J shed 6 bases, and the junction held 6 bases outside the gene matches. Germline V gene lookup returns CDR1 MNHEY and CDR2 SVGAGI.

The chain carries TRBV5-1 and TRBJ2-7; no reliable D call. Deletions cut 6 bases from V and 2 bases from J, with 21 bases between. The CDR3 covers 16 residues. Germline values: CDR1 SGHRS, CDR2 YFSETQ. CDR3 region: CASTPETRFITYEQYF. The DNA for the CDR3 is TGCGCCAGCACTCCGGAGACTCGGTTCATCACCTACGAGCAGTACTTC.

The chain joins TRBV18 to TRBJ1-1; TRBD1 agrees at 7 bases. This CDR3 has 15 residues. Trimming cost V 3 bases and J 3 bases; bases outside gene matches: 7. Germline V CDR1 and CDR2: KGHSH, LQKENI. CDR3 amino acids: CASSPTTGRDTEAFF. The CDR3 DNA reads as TGTGCCAGCTCACCCACGACAGGGAGAGACACTGAAGCTTTCTTT.

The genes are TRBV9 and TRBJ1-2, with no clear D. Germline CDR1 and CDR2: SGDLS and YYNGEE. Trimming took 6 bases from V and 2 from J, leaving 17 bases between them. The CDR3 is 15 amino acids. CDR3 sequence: CASTREVTSNYGYTF. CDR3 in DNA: TGTGCCAGCACACGGGAGGTGACGAGCAACTATGGCTACACCTTC.

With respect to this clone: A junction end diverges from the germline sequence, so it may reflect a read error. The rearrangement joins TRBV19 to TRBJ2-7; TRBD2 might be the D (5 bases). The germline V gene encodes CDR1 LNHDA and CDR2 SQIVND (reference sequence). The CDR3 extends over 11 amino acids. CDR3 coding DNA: TGTGCCAGTAGCATAGGGAGCGAGCAGTACTTC. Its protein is CASSIGSEQYF.

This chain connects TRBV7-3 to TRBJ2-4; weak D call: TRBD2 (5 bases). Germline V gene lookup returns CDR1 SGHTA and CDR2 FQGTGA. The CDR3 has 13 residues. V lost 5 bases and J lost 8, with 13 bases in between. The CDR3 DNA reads TGTGCCAGCAGCCCAGCCCCGGAGGACATTCAGTACTTC. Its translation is CASSPAPEDIQYF.

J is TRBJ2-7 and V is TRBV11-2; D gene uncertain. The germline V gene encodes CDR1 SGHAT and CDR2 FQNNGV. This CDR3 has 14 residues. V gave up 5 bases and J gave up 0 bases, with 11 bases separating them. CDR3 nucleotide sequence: TGTGCCAGCAGCCCCATTGGCAGCTCCTACGAGCAGTACTTC. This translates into CASSPIGSSYEQYF.

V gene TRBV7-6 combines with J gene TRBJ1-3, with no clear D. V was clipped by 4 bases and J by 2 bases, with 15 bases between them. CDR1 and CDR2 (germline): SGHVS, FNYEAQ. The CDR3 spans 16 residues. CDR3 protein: CASSSWSGSPGNTIYF. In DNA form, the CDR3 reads TGTGCCAGCAGCTCATGGTCCGGGTCTCCTGGAAACACCATATATTTT.

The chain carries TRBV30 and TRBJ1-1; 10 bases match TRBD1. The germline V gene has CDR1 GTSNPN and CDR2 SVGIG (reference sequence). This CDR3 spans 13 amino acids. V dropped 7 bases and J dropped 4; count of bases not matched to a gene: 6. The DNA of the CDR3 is TGTGCCTCTCCGGGACAGGGGCGCACTGAAGCTTTCTTT. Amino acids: CASPGQGRTEAFF.

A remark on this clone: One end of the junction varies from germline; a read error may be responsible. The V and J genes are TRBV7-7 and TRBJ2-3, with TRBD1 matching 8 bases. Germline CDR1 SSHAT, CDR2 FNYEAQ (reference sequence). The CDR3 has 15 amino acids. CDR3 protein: CASSLRTGPTDTQYF. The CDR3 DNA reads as TGTGCTAGCAGCTTACGGACAGGGCCCACAGATACGCAGTATTTT.

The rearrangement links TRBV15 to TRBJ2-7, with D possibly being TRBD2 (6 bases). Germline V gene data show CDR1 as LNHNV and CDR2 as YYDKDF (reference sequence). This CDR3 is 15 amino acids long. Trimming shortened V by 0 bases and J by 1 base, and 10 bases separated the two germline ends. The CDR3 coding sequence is TGTGCCACCAGCAGAGACCGGGAGACGTCCTACGAGCAGTACTTC. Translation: CATSRDRETSYEQYF.